This TCR beta chain was identified in a study of blood T cell repertoires in COVID-19. Study context: The United States, Italy and Spain supplied acute and convalescent COVID-19 samples.

Per the original methods: Quantification of nucleated cells was approximated via reference gene primer amplification. The data were produced by immunoSEQ multiplex PCR, yet TCRdb's version contains in-frame clones alone and is incomplete. That table furnishes V, J and clone size, whereas the DNA furnished D and trimming. The data show 300,000 to 350,000 clones, with roughly 86% seen just once and roughly a tenth held by the top ten. Recruitment covered roughly 22 US areas and drew participants whose ages spanned roughly 18 to 90 years. The ends lost 2 bases at V and 6 bases at J; junction bases unmatched: 4. The CDR3 is 15 amino acids. Germline CDR1 and CDR2: SGHNT and YYREEE (reference sequence).

Sequences were obtained from PBMCs or T cells enriched from blood (not recorded which). V is TRBV5-4 and J is TRBJ2-7; 14 nucleotides align to TRBD2. This sequence originates from a woman in her thirties who had recovered from COVID-19. The CDR3 spells CASSFFGLAGGEQYF. CDR3 bases: TGTGCCAGCAGCTTTTTCGGACTAGCGGGAGGCGAGCAGTACTTC. Full variable domain (outside the CDR3, taken from reference TRBV5-4 and TRBJ2-7): ETGVTQSPTHLIKTRGQQVTLRCSSQSGHNTVSWYQQALGQGPQFIFQYYREEENGRGNFPPRFSGLQFPNYSSELNVNALELDDSALYLCASSFFGLAGGEQYFGPGTRLTVT.